This T cell receptor beta chain was observed in a study of blood T cell repertoires in COVID-19. Study-level information: The United States, Italy and Spain provided the acute and convalescent COVID-19 samples. Sources were T cells, B-cell-depleted T cells, or PBMCs; the material itself was cDNA or gDNA.

Under the authors' procedure: Amplified reference gene primers provided the basis for estimating nucleated cell counts. Method: immunoSEQ multiplex PCR; TCRdb's copy keeps in-frame clones and lacks some. V, J and clone size are taken as reported in that table, and D and trimming were inferred from the DNA itself. There are some 450,000 clones in the sample; about 87% occur only once, and over 10% lies in the top ten. Per the germline V gene, CDR1 is SGDLS and CDR2 is YYNGEE. The J segment lost 8 bases and the V segment lost 0 bases, leaving 3 bases of the junction unmatched. This CDR3 region has 15 residues.

The chain employs TRBV9 and TRBJ2-1; 12 bases are a match to TRBD2. The receptor was isolated from a woman aged 50 to 60 with COVID-19, enrolled during active disease. Sequencing used peripheral blood. The CDR3 loop reads CASSVVSSGRDEQFF. For the CDR3, the DNA is TGTGCCAGCAGCGTAGTGTCTAGCGGGAGGGATGAGCAGTTCTTC.